The 17 T cell receptor beta chains in this list originate from one sample, sequenced in a study of pediatric ulcerative colitis. Assay used: immunoSEQ multiplex PCR; TCRdb lists only in-frame clones, some missing. The sample carries roughly 60,000 clones, about 90% recorded once. Sequencing was performed on blood. Receptors were obtained from a boy aged 5-17 years who was a control in a study of pediatric ulcerative colitis.

This clone has only one observation. This chain joins TRBV9 and TRBJ2-1; D is perhaps TRBD2 (6 bases). With 0 bases removed from V and 3 bases from J, the gap between germline ends came to 13 bases. This CDR3 has 16 residues. Germline values: CDR1 SGDLS, CDR2 YYNGEE. The CDR3 nucleotides are TGTGCCAGCAGCGTAGCGGGGCGGAGGGGCTACAATGAGCAGTTCTTC. It specifies CASSVAGRRGYNEQFF.

The V call is TRBV29-1, the J call TRBJ2-7; 9 bases align to TRBD1. The ends lost 0 bases at V and 3 bases at J; junction bases unmatched: 6. This CDR3 region has 15 residues. Germline-derived CDR1 and CDR2 are SQVTM and ANQGSEA. CDR3 in DNA: TGCAGCGTTGAAGATCCGGGACAGGGACGCTACGAGCAGTACTTC. Amino acids: CSVEDPGQGRYEQYF.

A single count supports this clone. The genes are TRBV5-4 and TRBJ2-1; no firm D call. Per the germline V gene, CDR1 is SGHNT and CDR2 is YYREEE (reference sequence). The CDR3 has 12 residues. With 1 base removed from V and 7 bases from J, the gap between germline ends came to 6 bases. CDR3 sequence: CASSLPGNEQFF. CDR3 bases: TGTGCCAGCAGCTTGCCCGGGAATGAGCAGTTCTTC.

The chain joins TRBV27 to TRBJ2-2; 7 bases agree with TRBD2. Germline assignment: CDR1 MNHEY and CDR2 SMNVEV (reference sequence). V shed 11 bases and J 4 bases; nucleotides not matched to a gene: 16. The CDR3 has 16 residues. The chain's CDR3 is CAVLSWEGRSTGELFF. The CDR3 DNA reads as TGTGCCGTTCTCTCATGGGAGGGCCGAAGCACCGGGGAGCTGTTTTTT.

The chain employs TRBV28 and TRBJ2-5, with 8 bases fitting TRBD2. Germline loops: CDR1 MDHEN, CDR2 SYDVKM. The CDR3 is 12 amino acids. J gave up 5 bases and V 6 bases, and 2 bases lay outside the gene matches. The CDR3 spells CASRPGGETQYF. The CDR3 DNA is TGTGCCAGCAGACCGGGAGGGGAGACCCAGTACTTC. The full variable domain, completed using reference TRBV28 and TRBJ2-5, is DVKVTQSSRYLVKRTGEKVFLECVQDMDHENMFWYRQDPGLGLRLIYFSYDVKMKEKGDIPEGYSVSREKKERFSLILESASTNQTSMYLCASRPGGETQYFGPGTRLLVL.

This clone was counted between two and nine times. The chain is built from TRBV19 and TRBJ2-1; D not certain. The CDR3 runs 15 residues. The germline CDR1 and CDR2 sequences are LNHDA and SQIVND (reference sequence). Trimming cost V 2 bases and J 5 bases, with 13 bases left between them. The CDR3 region has the DNA TGTGCCAGTAGTATAATGCGCGAGTCCCACAATGAGCAGTTCTTC. Protein product: CASSIMRESHNEQFF.

The chain employs TRBV7-2 and TRBJ1-2, with 10 bases matching TRBD1. Germline V lookup: CDR1 SGHTA, CDR2 FQGNSA. The CDR3 is 16 residues long. V gave up 4 bases and J gave up 4 bases; unmatched junction bases: 9. The CDR3 nucleotides are TGTGCCAGCAGCTCAACGACAGGGGGCCGCGGCTATGGCTACACCTTC. Its protein product is CASSSTTGGRGYGYTF.

The J gene is TRBJ1-1, the V gene TRBV6-4; D not certain. Trimming pared 0 bases from V and 2 bases from J, leaving 4 bases between. Germline lookup yields CDR1 MRHNA and CDR2 SNTAGT. This CDR3 contains 13 residues. The CDR3 spells CASSDSDNTEAFF. CDR3 in DNA: TGTGCCAGCAGTGACTCGGACAACACTGAAGCTTTCTTT.

This rearrangement joins TRBV11-2 to TRBJ2-7, with 12 nucleotides matching TRBD1. The CDR3 is 14 amino acids. CDR1 and CDR2 (germline): SGHAT, FQNNGV. The V and J ends lost 3 bases and 6 bases, in that order; junction bases with no gene match: 3. As DNA, the CDR3 is TGTGCCAGCAGCTTCGGGACAGGGGGCCTCGAGCAGTACTTC. This encodes CASSFGTGGLEQYF.

The CDR3 nucleotides read TGTGCCAGCAGCTTAACCGGGAGAATTGGCTACACCTTC. It is translated as CASSLTGRIGYTF. V is TRBV7-3 and J is TRBJ1-2; the D is unclear. The CDR3 is 13 amino acids. Germline-derived CDR1 and CDR2 are SGHTA and FQGTGA. V was pared by 0 bases and J by 7 bases, with 9 bases between.

J is TRBJ2-7 and V is TRBV7-8, with D possibly being TRBD2 (7 bases). The germline V gene encodes CDR1 SGHVS and CDR2 FQNEAQ. The CDR3 spans 16 residues. Trimming removed 5 bases from V and 5 bases from J, with 22 bases in between. CDR3: CASSPGRWGGHNEQYF. The CDR3 DNA reads as TGTGCCAGCAGCCCCGGGCGGTGGGGGGGGCACAACGAGCAGTACTTC.

The genes are TRBV11-2 and TRBJ2-5; the D gene is possibly TRBD2 (6 bases). V lost 4 bases and J 1 base, leaving 16 bases between the germline ends. The CDR3 loop spans 16 amino acids. Germline assignment: CDR1 SGHAT and CDR2 FQNNGV. The CDR3 coding sequence is TGTGCCAGCAGCTCGATACGAGGAGGGCGCCAAGAGACCCAGTACTTC. The encoded protein is CASSSIRGGRQETQYF.

The chain joins TRBV4-1 to TRBJ1-2; no reliable D call. CDR3 length: 14 residues. Germline-derived CDR1 and CDR2 are MGHRA and YSYEKL. Trimming stripped 2 bases from V and 6 bases from J, with 13 bases between. DNA for the CDR3: TGCGCCAGCAGCCAATCCCAAGAAACGGATGGCTACACCTTC. This translates into CASSQSQETDGYTF.

The genes are TRBV6-5 and TRBJ1-4; 7 bases map to TRBD1. Trimming at V came to 6 bases and at J to 10 bases, leaving 5 bases not matched to a gene. The CDR3 spans 12 residues. Germline V gene data show CDR1 as MNHEY and CDR2 as SVGAGI. CDR3 residues: CASSGTAGKLFF. The CDR3 coding sequence is TGTGCCAGCAGCGGGACAGCCGGAAAACTGTTTTTT.

This chain joins TRBV4-3 and TRBJ2-5; 8 bases map to TRBD2. Trimming at V came to 2 bases and at J to 5 bases, leaving 4 bases not matched to a gene. Germline V lookup: CDR1 LGHNA, CDR2 YSLEER. The CDR3 runs to 14 residues. CDR3 region: CASSQTGGIETQYF. The CDR3 DNA reads TGCGCCAGCAGCCAAACGGGGGGGATCGAGACCCAGTACTTC.

The rearrangement links TRBV6-5 to TRBJ2-2; 10 nucleotides match TRBD2. The CDR3 runs 15 residues. The germline CDR1 and CDR2 sequences are MNHEY and SVGAGI. V was clipped by 6 bases and J by 6 bases; unmatched bases: 7. CDR3 DNA sequence: TGTGCCAGCAGGCGACTAGCGGGTGTATCCGGGGAGCTGTTTTTT. Its protein product is CASRRLAGVSGELFF.

The chain uses TRBV4-2 and TRBJ2-7; D not resolved. The CDR3 is 14 residues long. The V end lost 5 bases, the J end lost 0 bases, and 11 bases lay between the germline ends. Germline loops: CDR1 LGHNA, CDR2 YNFKEQ. In nucleotides, the CDR3 is TGTGCCAGCAGCGAACAGCCTAGCTCCTACGAGCAGTACTTC. Amino acid sequence: CASSEQPSSYEQYF.